This T cell receptor (beta chain) was sequenced during a study of T-cell reconstitution after alpha-beta-depleted transplantation in children. Using unique molecular identifiers, the investigators prepared the TCRbeta library. TCRdb called the PCR reads again in MiXCR, with one record for every CDR3 protein. Of hundreds of thousands of distinct CDR3 sequences listed, 16% are singletons. The CDR3 consists of 13 residues. The germline V and J ends were trimmed by 0 bases and 7 bases, with 8 bases remaining between them. The germline V gene has CDR1 SGDLS and CDR2 YYNGEE. This clonotype came up many times.

J is TRBJ2-1 and V is TRBV9; possible D gene TRBD1, 5 bases. This receptor was taken from a human donor who donated a stem cell graft to a child with acute myeloid leukemia. The source material was PBMCs from the stem cell graft donor, sampled from the stem cell graft. CDR3 protein: CASSVVRGNEQFF. DNA for the CDR3: TGTGCCAGCAGCGTAGTAAGGGGTAATGAGCAGTTCTTC.